This T cell receptor beta chain was identified in a study of control samples from healthy donors and cancer patients. The data were produced by immunoSEQ multiplex PCR, yet TCRdb's version contains in-frame clones alone and is incomplete. This sample has about 61,000 clones, with nearly 90% found just once. Germline V lookup: CDR1 MGHRA, CDR2 YSYEKL. CDR3 size: 14 residues. Between the trimmed V and J ends, which lost 1 base and 1 base, there was a span of 7 bases. This receptor was taken from a man aged 55 to 70 with colorectal cancer. The source material was PBMCs. This chain joins TRBV4-1 and TRBJ1-1; D is perhaps TRBD1 (5 bases). In DNA form, the CDR3 reads TGCGCCAGCAGCCAAGCGGGGGGGAACACTGAAGCTTTCTTT. Translation: CASSQAGGNTEAFF.